The 20 T cell receptor beta chains below come from one sample, sequenced in a study of shared clonotypes between healthy human individuals. Sequenced by immunoSEQ multiplex PCR; TCRdb stores in-frame clones only, minus some. The sample comprises about 1 million clones, around 74% of which are singletons, and about 1.5% rests with the top ten. Sample: memory CD4+ T cells sorted from blood. Sample subset: CD45RA-negative fraction. The receptor set was obtained from a man younger than 30 in good health.

V and J are TRBV7-8 and TRBJ2-7, with 7 nucleotides matching TRBD1. This CDR3 contains 14 residues. The V gene end was trimmed by 1 base and the J gene end by 2 bases; junction bases not matched to a gene: 2. The V gene's germline CDR1 is SGHVS and CDR2 FQNEAQ. Here the CDR3 DNA reads TGTGCCAGCAGCTTAGAGGGACAGACCTACGAGCAGTACTTC. It yields the protein CASSLEGQTYEQYF.

V and J are TRBV4-3 and TRBJ1-2, with unresolved D. The CDR3 length is 18 residues. Per germline, CDR1 LGHNA and CDR2 YSLEER. The ends were cut back, 0 bases at V and 0 bases at J, with 17 bases in the middle. The CDR3, as DNA: TGCGCCAGCAGCCAAGATTCGGGCAGCCTCGCAGCTAACTATGGCTACACCTTC. Amino acid sequence: CASSQDSGSLAANYGYTF.

The chain is built from TRBV10-3 and TRBJ2-4; D might be TRBD1 (5 bases). Germline assignment: CDR1 ENHRY and CDR2 SYGVKD. The CDR3 length is 15 residues. V was clipped by 6 bases and J by 2 bases, with 14 bases between them. CDR3 bases: TGTGCCATCAGGGACAACAGTGGGACCAAAAACATTCAGTACTTC. Encoded protein: CAIRDNSGTKNIQYF.

A single count supports this clone. The chain employs TRBV27 and TRBJ1-4; the D gene is possibly TRBD1 (5 bases). CDR1 is MNHEY and CDR2 is SMNVEV in the germline V gene (reference sequence). V shed 7 bases and J shed 9 bases, with 12 bases lying between them. The CDR3 spans 12 residues. The CDR3 coding sequence is TGTGCCAGCACGACTTGGGGACAAAAACTGTTTTTT. Translation: CASTTWGQKLFF.

This clone was seen just once. J is TRBJ1-2 and V is TRBV6-1; D may be TRBD1 (5 bases). Germline-derived CDR1 and CDR2 are MNHNS and SASEGT. This CDR3 contains 14 residues. V shed 5 bases and J shed 7 bases, with 17 bases lying between them. CDR3 coding DNA: TGTGCCAGCAGTTTGACAGCTATAGCAAGTGGCTACACCTTC. It specifies CASSLTAIASGYTF.

The chain combines TRBV11-2 with TRBJ1-5; 8 positions agree with TRBD1. J gave up 6 bases and V 1 base, and 8 bases lay outside the gene matches. The CDR3 totals 16 residues. Looked up from germline, CDR1 is SGHAT and CDR2 is FQNNGV. The CDR3 coding sequence is TGTGCCAGCAGCTTAGGACCGGACAGGGCAACTCAGCCCCAGCATTTT. Its translation: CASSLGPDRATQPQHF.

This clone was recorded at least ten times. V and J are TRBV6-6 and TRBJ2-7, with TRBD1 identical over 7 bases. Trimming at V came to 10 bases and at J to 5 bases, leaving 5 bases not matched to a gene. The germline gives CDR1 MNHNY, CDR2 SVGAGI (reference sequence). The CDR3 spans 11 residues. As DNA, the CDR3 is TGTGCCACCCAACAGGGGAACGAGCAGTACTTC. Amino acid sequence: CATQQGNEQYF.

The chain employs TRBV18 and TRBJ2-7, with a possible D match to TRBD2 (5 bases). CDR3 length: 14 amino acids. Per germline, CDR1 KGHSH and CDR2 LQKENI. Between the trimmed V and J ends, which lost 1 base and 5 bases, there was a span of 12 bases. In nucleotides, the CDR3 is TGTGCCAGCTCACCACTTGAGGGTTCCCACGAGCAGTACTTC. Translating it yields CASSPLEGSHEQYF.

This chain links TRBV10-1 with TRBJ2-1, with 15 nucleotides matching TRBD2. J gave up 7 bases and V 6 bases, and 1 base lay outside the gene matches. Germline values: CDR1 WNHNN, CDR2 SYGVQD (reference sequence). This CDR3 comprises 14 residues. CDR3 bases: TGCGCCAGCAGCGGGACTAGCGGGAGGAATGAGCAGTTCTTC. Protein sequence: CASSGTSGRNEQFF.

CDR3 DNA: TGTGCCAGTAGTGATCCTAACAGGGGGACTTACGAGCAGTACTTC. It is translated as CASSDPNRGTYEQYF. The chain links TRBV19 to TRBJ2-7; 8 bases align to TRBD1. Germline V gene lookup returns CDR1 LNHDA and CDR2 SQIVND (reference sequence). The length of the CDR3 is 15 residues. The ends lost 5 bases at V and 4 bases at J; junction bases unmatched: 10.

The chain combines TRBV13 with TRBJ2-3; maybe TRBD1 (6 bases). Germline loops: CDR1 PRHDT, CDR2 FYEKMQ (reference sequence). V dropped 3 bases and J dropped 3 bases, with 10 bases sitting between them. This CDR3 is 14 amino acids long. CDR3 in amino acids: CASSLGHTTDTQYF. For the CDR3, the DNA is TGTGCCAGCAGCTTGGGACATACTACAGATACGCAGTATTTT.

The rearrangement uses TRBV5-1 and TRBJ2-1, with D possibly being TRBD1 or TRBD2 (6 bases each). The germline V and J ends were trimmed by 4 bases and 6 bases, with 14 bases remaining between them. This CDR3 contains 14 residues. Germline-derived CDR1 and CDR2 are SGHRS and YFSETQ. Here the CDR3 DNA reads TGCGCCAGCAGCCCCGACAGGAGGGGCAATGAGCAGTTCTTC. Amino acids: CASSPDRRGNEQFF.

The chain uses TRBV7-8 and TRBJ2-7; D not certain. This CDR3 region has 17 residues. CDR1 is SGHVS and CDR2 is FQNEAQ in the germline V gene. Trimming cost V 4 bases and J 3 bases, with 22 bases left between them. The CDR3 nucleotides are TGTGCCAGCAGCTCACTCCGGTCGGCCTTGGAATACTACGAGCAGTACTTC. Translation gives CASSSLRSALEYYEQYF.

This chain joins TRBV10-3 and TRBJ1-1; TRBD1 matches at 8 bases. The length of the CDR3 is 15 residues. Trimming cost V 5 bases and J 4 bases; bases outside gene matches: 9. Germline CDR1 ENHRY, CDR2 SYGVKD. CDR3 residues: CAISLTDRGGTEAFF. For the CDR3, the DNA is TGTGCCATCAGTCTAACCGACAGGGGAGGCACTGAAGCTTTCTTT.

The rearrangement joins TRBV6-1 to TRBJ1-5; D remains unclear. Per the germline V gene, CDR1 is MNHNS and CDR2 is SASEGT. V was trimmed by 6 bases and J by 2 bases, leaving 14 bases between them. The CDR3 consists of 15 residues. CDR3 region: CASSQALLGNQPQHF. The CDR3 DNA sequence: TGTGCCAGCAGCCAGGCGTTACTCGGCAATCAGCCCCAGCATTTT.

The CDR3 here is CASSVGSDGRNYGYTF. Written as DNA, the CDR3 is TGTGCCAGCAGCGTAGGGTCCGACGGCAGGAACTATGGCTACACCTTC. The chain recombines TRBV9 with TRBJ1-2; D unclear. The germline gives CDR1 SGDLS, CDR2 YYNGEE. The CDR3 runs 16 residues. Trimming left V 0 bases short and J 2 bases short, with 14 bases between.

J is TRBJ1-2 and V is TRBV4-1, with a tentative D call TRBD1 (5 bases). CDR1 and CDR2 (germline): MGHRA, YSYEKL. CDR3 size: 15 residues. Trimming stripped 1 base from V and 5 bases from J, with 14 bases between. CDR3 region: CASSQGETATYGYTF. CDR3 nucleotide sequence: TGCGCCAGCAGCCAAGGTGAGACAGCAACATATGGCTACACCTTC.

This chain links TRBV10-2 with TRBJ1-4; TRBD1 matches 8 bases. Germline CDR1 reads WSHSY; CDR2 reads SAAADI. V gave up 8 bases and J gave up 3 bases; unmatched junction bases: 8. CDR3 size: 15 residues. CDR3 residues: CASRELQGANEKLFF. The CDR3 nucleotides read TGCGCCAGCCGCGAATTACAGGGGGCTAATGAAAAACTGTTTTTT.

The J gene is TRBJ2-3, the V gene TRBV29-1; D may be TRBD1 (5 bases). This CDR3 comprises 12 residues. Trimming took 4 bases from V and 2 from J, leaving 7 bases between them. CDR1 and CDR2 (germline): SQVTM, ANQGSEA. The CDR3 spells CSVARDTDTQYF. In nucleotides, the CDR3 is TGCAGCGTTGCCAGGGACACAGATACGCAGTATTTT.

This clone was counted a few times. The rearrangement joins TRBV2 to TRBJ2-2, with a tentative D call TRBD1 (6 bases). Trimming removed 8 bases from V and 3 bases from J, with 10 bases in between. From germline, CDR1 is SNHLY and CDR2 FYNNEI. The CDR3 has 13 residues. The CDR3 coding sequence is TGTGCCAGCCAGGGACAAGACACCGGGGAGCTGTTTTTT. As protein: CASQGQDTGELFF.